This is a list of T cell receptor beta chains from one sample in a study of long-term antiretroviral therapy in people with HIV. TCRdb keeps only in-frame clones here, not all; method: immunoSEQ multiplex PCR. The data show around 25,000 clones, roughly 87% seen once. The sample in question was unsorted PBMCs, obtained 1.1 years before starting antiretroviral therapy. The receptors originated from a woman in her 30s with HIV. Both conserved end residues are part of each CDR3. Each record gives: D gene, V gene, clone size, J gene, CDR3 protein, CDR3 DNA. The D gene is left open where the match is weak. Clone size is not always given. Where it is, it says once, few, many or a class for expanded clones.

>NA|TRBV6-1|few|TRBJ1-1
CASNSEILNTEAFF
TGTGCCAGCAATAGCGAGATCTTGAACACTGAAGCTTTCTTT
>NA|TRBV6-1|NA|TRBJ1-5
CASRTGTVSQPQHF
TGTGCCAGCAGAACAGGGACGGTGAGTCAGCCCCAGCATTTT
>TRBD2|TRBV12-5|NA|TRBJ2-2
CASGLVTGGAENTGELFF
TGTGCTAGTGGTTTGGTAACCGGGGGGGCCGAGAACACCGGGGAGCTGTTTTTT
>NA|TRBV7-8|NA|TRBJ1-6
CASSLKAWGKVSPLHF
TGTGCCAGCAGCTTAAAGGCGTGGGGTAAGGTTTCACCCCTCCACTTT
>TRBD2|TRBV5-4|NA|TRBJ2-6
CASSDGLAGAMSGANVLTF
TGTGCCAGCAGCGATGGACTAGCGGGAGCCATGTCTGGGGCCAACGTCCTGACTTTC
>NA|TRBV25-1|NA|TRBJ1-1
CASSELDGARVDTEAFF
TGTGCCAGCAGTGAATTGGACGGAGCTCGGGTAGACACTGAAGCTTTCTTT
>NA|TRBV5-6|NA|TRBJ1-1
CASSFLSGGAFF
TGTGCCAGCAGCTTTCTGTCCGGGGGAGCTTTCTTT
>TRBD1|TRBV7-3|NA|TRBJ1-2
CASSLGQGNYGYTF
TGTGCCAGCAGCTTGGGACAGGGTAACTATGGCTACACCTTC
>NA|TRBV19|NA|TRBJ2-4
CASSSPSAASRNIQYF
TGTGCCAGTAGTTCACCCTCCGCGGCGTCAAGAAACATTCAGTACTTC
>NA|TRBV29-1|NA|TRBJ1-1
CSVEGLAEAFF
TGCAGCGTTGAAGGGCTGGCTGAAGCTTTCTTT
>TRBD1|TRBV2|NA|TRBJ1-2
CASATLGQGYGYTF
TGTGCCAGCGCTACGTTAGGACAGGGCTATGGCTACACCTTC
>TRBD1|TRBV19|NA|TRBJ1-1
CASRDRGMNTEAFF
TGTGCCAGTAGAGACAGGGGGATGAACACTGAAGCTTTCTTT
>NA|TRBV6-5|NA|TRBJ2-6
CASSFRWSGANVLTF
TGTGCCAGCAGTTTCCGATGGTCTGGGGCCAACGTCCTGACTTTC
>TRBD1|TRBV19|NA|TRBJ1-5
CASSMDRLDQPQHF
TGTGCCAGTAGTATGGACAGGCTAGATCAGCCCCAGCATTTT
>NA|TRBV2|NA|TRBJ2-7
CASSAAAGNFYEQYF
TGTGCCAGCAGTGCGGCAGCCGGAAACTTCTACGAGCAGTACTTC
>TRBD1|TRBV29-1|NA|TRBJ2-2
CSVSGQSGTGELFF
TGCAGCGTTTCGGGACAGTCGGGCACCGGGGAGCTGTTTTTT
>NA|TRBV7-3|NA|TRBJ2-1
CASSLGREQFF
TGTGCCAGCAGCTTAGGTAGAGAGCAGTTCTTC
>TRBD1|TRBV6-5|once|TRBJ1-2
CASSYDRVRGYTF
TGTGCCAGCAGTTACGACAGGGTTCGTGGCTACACCTTC
>NA|TRBV5-4|once|TRBJ1-1
CASGIPGEIEAFF
TGTGCCAGCGGCATTCCAGGGGAAATTGAAGCTTTCTTT
>TRBD1|TRBV5-1|NA|TRBJ2-1
CASSFGDRGSYNEQFF
TGCGCCAGCAGCTTTGGGGACAGGGGCTCCTACAATGAGCAGTTCTTC
>NA|TRBV5-5|NA|TRBJ1-2
CASSFRTGLSYGYTF
TGTGCCAGCAGCTTTCGTACAGGGCTGAGCTATGGCTACACCTTC
>TRBD1|TRBV6-6|NA|TRBJ1-2
CASSYSSRGTNYGYTF
TGTGCCAGCAGTTACTCGAGCAGGGGGACTAACTATGGCTACACCTTC
>TRBD1|TRBV9|NA|TRBJ1-6
CASSVEPGGGNSPLHF
TGTGCCAGCAGCGTAGAGCCAGGGGGAGGAAATTCACCCCTCCACTTT
>NA|TRBV10-3|NA|TRBJ1-5
CAISEQGPNQPQHF
TGTGCCATCAGTGAACAGGGTCCTAATCAGCCCCAGCATTTT
>TRBD2|TRBV19|NA|TRBJ2-1
CASSIVTRTSGEIYNEQFF
TGTGCCAGTAGTATAGTTACGAGGACTAGCGGGGAAATCTACAATGAGCAGTTCTTC
>TRBD1|TRBV7-9|NA|TRBJ1-1
CASSFFGQGAEAFF
TGTGCCAGCAGCTTCTTCGGACAGGGGGCAGAAGCTTTCTTT
>NA|TRBV9|NA|TRBJ1-1
CASSVGGLGTEAFF
TGTGCCAGCAGCGTAGGGGGGCTTGGCACTGAAGCTTTCTTT
>NA|TRBV9|NA|TRBJ2-3
CASRETSTDTQYF
TGTGCCAGCCGGGAAACTAGCACAGATACGCAGTATTTT
>NA|TRBV18|NA|TRBJ2-5
CASSPLTGETQYF
TGTGCCAGCTCACCACTTACGGGGGAGACCCAGTACTTC
>NA|TRBV30|NA|TRBJ1-3
CAWGDRGNTIYF
TGTGCCTGGGGAGACAGGGGAAACACCATATATTTT
>NA|TRBV30|NA|TRBJ2-1
CAWSVRFTDEQFF
TGTGCCTGGAGTGTTAGGTTTACCGATGAGCAGTTCTTC
>NA|TRBV2|NA|TRBJ2-5
CASSEAQGGTQYF
TGTGCCAGCAGTGAAGCGCAAGGAGGGACCCAGTACTTC
>NA|TRBV7-9|NA|TRBJ2-2
CASRRRTGAGSNTGELFF
TGTGCCAGCAGAAGGAGAACAGGGGCGGGATCGAACACCGGGGAGCTGTTTTTT
>NA|TRBV9|NA|TRBJ1-3
CASSVDEVGTGNTIYF
TGTGCCAGCAGCGTAGATGAGGTCGGGACTGGAAACACCATATATTTT
>NA|TRBV6-5|NA|TRBJ2-1
CASSSLGGGGQFF
TGTGCCAGCAGTTCGCTAGGGGGAGGGGGGCAGTTCTTC
>NA|TRBV2|NA|TRBJ1-5
CASRTRDRSVNQPQHF
TGTGCCAGCAGGACGAGAGACAGATCGGTAAATCAGCCCCAGCATTTT
>TRBD1|TRBV27|NA|TRBJ1-2
CASSPTQTGNYGYTF
TGTGCCAGCAGCCCCACCCAGACAGGGAACTATGGCTACACCTTC
>TRBD1|TRBV6-1|NA|TRBJ2-5
CASSGFYRGTDPSQETQYF
TGTGCCAGCAGTGGGTTCTACAGGGGGACCGACCCCTCCCAAGAGACCCAGTACTTC
>TRBD1|TRBV30|NA|TRBJ1-2
CAWSAQGGRGYTF
TGTGCCTGGAGCGCCCAGGGGGGCCGTGGCTACACCTTC
>TRBD1|TRBV30|NA|TRBJ1-1
CAWRFAGTGNTEAFF
TGTGCCTGGAGATTCGCCGGGACAGGAAACACTGAAGCTTTCTTT
>TRBD1|TRBV7-2|NA|TRBJ1-2
CASSQQGSNYGYTF
TGTGCCAGCAGCCAACAGGGGAGCAACTATGGCTACACCTTC
>NA|TRBV6-1|once|TRBJ1-5
CASSESDSHGNQPQHF
TGTGCCAGCAGTGAATCGGACTCTCATGGCAATCAGCCCCAGCATTTT